Following are 2 T cell receptor beta chains from one sample sequenced in a study of blood T cell repertoires in COVID-19. TCRdb keeps only in-frame clones here, not all; method: immunoSEQ multiplex PCR. The sample contains 200,000 to 250,000 clones, 86% of which appear only once. Sequenced: peripheral blood. The receptors stem from a woman aged 45-65 years with COVID-19, enrolled during active disease.

This rearrangement joins TRBV4-3 to TRBJ2-3; 8 bases are a match to TRBD1. The V and J ends lost 1 base and 1 base, in that order; junction bases with no gene match: 16. The V gene's germline CDR1 is LGHNA and CDR2 YSLEER. CDR3 length: 20 amino acids. CDR3 sequence reads: CASSQVVSRGRVGRTDTQYF. In DNA, the CDR3 is TGCGCCAGCAGCCAAGTCGTGTCCAGGGGGCGTGTGGGGCGCACAGATACGCAGTATTTT.

The rearrangement uses TRBV11-2 and TRBJ2-2; the D is unclear. Germline assignment: CDR1 SGHAT and CDR2 FQNNGV. The CDR3 is made up of 16 amino acids. The V gene lost 5 bases and the J gene lost 2 bases, with 15 bases spanning the gap. In DNA form, the CDR3 reads TGTGCCAGCAGCCCTCGGCGGCTAACAAACACCGGGGAGCTGTTTTTT. Translating it yields CASSPRRLTNTGELFF.